The source of this T cell receptor (beta chain) is a study of beta chain features in type 1 diabetes. With respect to this clone: Its antigen is as yet unknown.

The V and J ends lost 0 bases and 7 bases, in that order; junction bases with no gene match: 11. This CDR3 spans 15 amino acids. Germline assignment: CDR1 GTSNPN and CDR2 SVGIG (reference sequence). Averaging around 110 mL, one heparinised blood draw came from each individual donor. Every bit of the isolated RNA underwent reverse transcription, so sequencing read expressed TCRB transcripts. About 3.5 million reads per sample on average were obtained from naive, central memory and regulatory T cell samples. Data came from immunoSEQ multiplex PCR; TCRdb stores just in-frame clones and leaves some out. The sample lists approximately 140,000 clones; 40% to 55% were seen once. Points from the study as a whole: The study notes PCR might favor shorter templates equally in patients and controls. Sampled from patients, naive, central memory and Treg TCRB repertoires appeared more similar than those sampled from healthy donors.

This chain links TRBV30 with TRBJ2-7, with 8 bases aligning to TRBD1. The clonotype originates from a man aged 18 to 30 in good health. Sequencing input: Tregs from blood. CDR3 region: CAWSVRYRGVREQYF. The CDR3, as DNA: TGTGCCTGGAGTGTTAGGTACAGGGGGGTGAGAGAGCAGTACTTC.